Below are 6 T cell receptor beta chains sequenced from a single sample in a study of patients and donors after allogeneic stem cell transplantation. In TCRdb, the RT-PCR reads were re-called with MiXCR into one record per CDR3 protein. Here the sample spans about a million distinct CDR3 sequences, under 20% being singletons. Material: blood, either unsorted or a sorted T cell fraction (not recorded which). The receptor set was obtained from a human donor who was either an allogeneic HSCT recipient or a stem cell or donor lymphocyte infusion donor (not recorded which). It is not recorded whose cells these are; they may come from a transplant donor.

This clonotype was observed a few times. The rearrangement joins TRBV15 to TRBJ1-4; no firm D call. The CDR3 has 17 residues. Per the germline V gene, CDR1 is LNHNV and CDR2 is YYDKDF (reference sequence). V lost 5 bases and J 0 bases, leaving 16 bases between the germline ends. CDR3 DNA sequence: TGTGCCACCAGCGCAACCTCCCTTTGGGCAACTAATGAAAAACTGTTTTTT. Encoded protein: CATSATSLWATNEKLFF.

This clonotype came up once. V and J are TRBV20-1 and TRBJ1-3; TRBD1 might be the D (5 bases). The CDR3 sequence is 14 residues long. From germline, CDR1 is DFQATT and CDR2 SNEGSKA (reference sequence). V gave up 3 bases and J gave up 2 bases, with 11 bases separating them. CDR3 coding DNA: TGCAGTGCTAGCCGACAGTCTCCTGGAAACACCATATATTTT. It yields the protein CSASRQSPGNTIYF.

The table lists this clonotype with many counts. The rearrangement uses TRBV2 and TRBJ1-1; D perhaps matches TRBD1 (5 bases). The CDR3 length is 14 residues. Germline values: CDR1 SNHLY, CDR2 FYNNEI. V was trimmed by 2 bases and J by 1 base, leaving 8 bases between them. CDR3 loop: CASSERGGNTEAFF. The CDR3 bases are TGTGCCAGCAGTGAAAGGGGCGGGAACACTGAAGCTTTCTTT.

This clonotype has only a few counts. The V gene is TRBV11-2, the J gene TRBJ2-7, with D uncertain. Trimming cost V 6 bases and J 3 bases, with 15 bases left between them. The CDR3 is made up of 14 amino acids. CDR1 SGHAT and CDR2 FQNNGV come from the germline V gene. This CDR3 is CASRPLRSHYEQYF. As DNA, the CDR3 is TGTGCCAGCAGACCCCTCCGTTCCCACTACGAGCAGTACTTC.

This clonotype has a handful of counts. This chain uses TRBV7-3 with TRBJ2-2, with no clear D. This CDR3 comprises 14 residues. V gave up 3 bases and J gave up 5 bases, with 10 bases separating them. Germline values: CDR1 SGHTA, CDR2 FQGTGA. The CDR3 DNA reads as TGTGCCAGCAGCTTGACCCCAGCTACCGGGGAGCTGTTTTTT. It translates to CASSLTPATGELFF.

The chain joins TRBV12-3 or TRBV12-4 to TRBJ2-7, with D perhaps being TRBD1 or TRBD2 (5 bases each). With 4 bases removed from V and 3 bases from J, the gap between germline ends came to 22 bases. This CDR3 region has 17 residues. The CDR3 bases are TGTGCCAGCAGTTCCTCTAGTGTTTTGGGGGAGTTCTACGAGCAGTACTTC. This codes for CASSSSSVLGEFYEQYF.